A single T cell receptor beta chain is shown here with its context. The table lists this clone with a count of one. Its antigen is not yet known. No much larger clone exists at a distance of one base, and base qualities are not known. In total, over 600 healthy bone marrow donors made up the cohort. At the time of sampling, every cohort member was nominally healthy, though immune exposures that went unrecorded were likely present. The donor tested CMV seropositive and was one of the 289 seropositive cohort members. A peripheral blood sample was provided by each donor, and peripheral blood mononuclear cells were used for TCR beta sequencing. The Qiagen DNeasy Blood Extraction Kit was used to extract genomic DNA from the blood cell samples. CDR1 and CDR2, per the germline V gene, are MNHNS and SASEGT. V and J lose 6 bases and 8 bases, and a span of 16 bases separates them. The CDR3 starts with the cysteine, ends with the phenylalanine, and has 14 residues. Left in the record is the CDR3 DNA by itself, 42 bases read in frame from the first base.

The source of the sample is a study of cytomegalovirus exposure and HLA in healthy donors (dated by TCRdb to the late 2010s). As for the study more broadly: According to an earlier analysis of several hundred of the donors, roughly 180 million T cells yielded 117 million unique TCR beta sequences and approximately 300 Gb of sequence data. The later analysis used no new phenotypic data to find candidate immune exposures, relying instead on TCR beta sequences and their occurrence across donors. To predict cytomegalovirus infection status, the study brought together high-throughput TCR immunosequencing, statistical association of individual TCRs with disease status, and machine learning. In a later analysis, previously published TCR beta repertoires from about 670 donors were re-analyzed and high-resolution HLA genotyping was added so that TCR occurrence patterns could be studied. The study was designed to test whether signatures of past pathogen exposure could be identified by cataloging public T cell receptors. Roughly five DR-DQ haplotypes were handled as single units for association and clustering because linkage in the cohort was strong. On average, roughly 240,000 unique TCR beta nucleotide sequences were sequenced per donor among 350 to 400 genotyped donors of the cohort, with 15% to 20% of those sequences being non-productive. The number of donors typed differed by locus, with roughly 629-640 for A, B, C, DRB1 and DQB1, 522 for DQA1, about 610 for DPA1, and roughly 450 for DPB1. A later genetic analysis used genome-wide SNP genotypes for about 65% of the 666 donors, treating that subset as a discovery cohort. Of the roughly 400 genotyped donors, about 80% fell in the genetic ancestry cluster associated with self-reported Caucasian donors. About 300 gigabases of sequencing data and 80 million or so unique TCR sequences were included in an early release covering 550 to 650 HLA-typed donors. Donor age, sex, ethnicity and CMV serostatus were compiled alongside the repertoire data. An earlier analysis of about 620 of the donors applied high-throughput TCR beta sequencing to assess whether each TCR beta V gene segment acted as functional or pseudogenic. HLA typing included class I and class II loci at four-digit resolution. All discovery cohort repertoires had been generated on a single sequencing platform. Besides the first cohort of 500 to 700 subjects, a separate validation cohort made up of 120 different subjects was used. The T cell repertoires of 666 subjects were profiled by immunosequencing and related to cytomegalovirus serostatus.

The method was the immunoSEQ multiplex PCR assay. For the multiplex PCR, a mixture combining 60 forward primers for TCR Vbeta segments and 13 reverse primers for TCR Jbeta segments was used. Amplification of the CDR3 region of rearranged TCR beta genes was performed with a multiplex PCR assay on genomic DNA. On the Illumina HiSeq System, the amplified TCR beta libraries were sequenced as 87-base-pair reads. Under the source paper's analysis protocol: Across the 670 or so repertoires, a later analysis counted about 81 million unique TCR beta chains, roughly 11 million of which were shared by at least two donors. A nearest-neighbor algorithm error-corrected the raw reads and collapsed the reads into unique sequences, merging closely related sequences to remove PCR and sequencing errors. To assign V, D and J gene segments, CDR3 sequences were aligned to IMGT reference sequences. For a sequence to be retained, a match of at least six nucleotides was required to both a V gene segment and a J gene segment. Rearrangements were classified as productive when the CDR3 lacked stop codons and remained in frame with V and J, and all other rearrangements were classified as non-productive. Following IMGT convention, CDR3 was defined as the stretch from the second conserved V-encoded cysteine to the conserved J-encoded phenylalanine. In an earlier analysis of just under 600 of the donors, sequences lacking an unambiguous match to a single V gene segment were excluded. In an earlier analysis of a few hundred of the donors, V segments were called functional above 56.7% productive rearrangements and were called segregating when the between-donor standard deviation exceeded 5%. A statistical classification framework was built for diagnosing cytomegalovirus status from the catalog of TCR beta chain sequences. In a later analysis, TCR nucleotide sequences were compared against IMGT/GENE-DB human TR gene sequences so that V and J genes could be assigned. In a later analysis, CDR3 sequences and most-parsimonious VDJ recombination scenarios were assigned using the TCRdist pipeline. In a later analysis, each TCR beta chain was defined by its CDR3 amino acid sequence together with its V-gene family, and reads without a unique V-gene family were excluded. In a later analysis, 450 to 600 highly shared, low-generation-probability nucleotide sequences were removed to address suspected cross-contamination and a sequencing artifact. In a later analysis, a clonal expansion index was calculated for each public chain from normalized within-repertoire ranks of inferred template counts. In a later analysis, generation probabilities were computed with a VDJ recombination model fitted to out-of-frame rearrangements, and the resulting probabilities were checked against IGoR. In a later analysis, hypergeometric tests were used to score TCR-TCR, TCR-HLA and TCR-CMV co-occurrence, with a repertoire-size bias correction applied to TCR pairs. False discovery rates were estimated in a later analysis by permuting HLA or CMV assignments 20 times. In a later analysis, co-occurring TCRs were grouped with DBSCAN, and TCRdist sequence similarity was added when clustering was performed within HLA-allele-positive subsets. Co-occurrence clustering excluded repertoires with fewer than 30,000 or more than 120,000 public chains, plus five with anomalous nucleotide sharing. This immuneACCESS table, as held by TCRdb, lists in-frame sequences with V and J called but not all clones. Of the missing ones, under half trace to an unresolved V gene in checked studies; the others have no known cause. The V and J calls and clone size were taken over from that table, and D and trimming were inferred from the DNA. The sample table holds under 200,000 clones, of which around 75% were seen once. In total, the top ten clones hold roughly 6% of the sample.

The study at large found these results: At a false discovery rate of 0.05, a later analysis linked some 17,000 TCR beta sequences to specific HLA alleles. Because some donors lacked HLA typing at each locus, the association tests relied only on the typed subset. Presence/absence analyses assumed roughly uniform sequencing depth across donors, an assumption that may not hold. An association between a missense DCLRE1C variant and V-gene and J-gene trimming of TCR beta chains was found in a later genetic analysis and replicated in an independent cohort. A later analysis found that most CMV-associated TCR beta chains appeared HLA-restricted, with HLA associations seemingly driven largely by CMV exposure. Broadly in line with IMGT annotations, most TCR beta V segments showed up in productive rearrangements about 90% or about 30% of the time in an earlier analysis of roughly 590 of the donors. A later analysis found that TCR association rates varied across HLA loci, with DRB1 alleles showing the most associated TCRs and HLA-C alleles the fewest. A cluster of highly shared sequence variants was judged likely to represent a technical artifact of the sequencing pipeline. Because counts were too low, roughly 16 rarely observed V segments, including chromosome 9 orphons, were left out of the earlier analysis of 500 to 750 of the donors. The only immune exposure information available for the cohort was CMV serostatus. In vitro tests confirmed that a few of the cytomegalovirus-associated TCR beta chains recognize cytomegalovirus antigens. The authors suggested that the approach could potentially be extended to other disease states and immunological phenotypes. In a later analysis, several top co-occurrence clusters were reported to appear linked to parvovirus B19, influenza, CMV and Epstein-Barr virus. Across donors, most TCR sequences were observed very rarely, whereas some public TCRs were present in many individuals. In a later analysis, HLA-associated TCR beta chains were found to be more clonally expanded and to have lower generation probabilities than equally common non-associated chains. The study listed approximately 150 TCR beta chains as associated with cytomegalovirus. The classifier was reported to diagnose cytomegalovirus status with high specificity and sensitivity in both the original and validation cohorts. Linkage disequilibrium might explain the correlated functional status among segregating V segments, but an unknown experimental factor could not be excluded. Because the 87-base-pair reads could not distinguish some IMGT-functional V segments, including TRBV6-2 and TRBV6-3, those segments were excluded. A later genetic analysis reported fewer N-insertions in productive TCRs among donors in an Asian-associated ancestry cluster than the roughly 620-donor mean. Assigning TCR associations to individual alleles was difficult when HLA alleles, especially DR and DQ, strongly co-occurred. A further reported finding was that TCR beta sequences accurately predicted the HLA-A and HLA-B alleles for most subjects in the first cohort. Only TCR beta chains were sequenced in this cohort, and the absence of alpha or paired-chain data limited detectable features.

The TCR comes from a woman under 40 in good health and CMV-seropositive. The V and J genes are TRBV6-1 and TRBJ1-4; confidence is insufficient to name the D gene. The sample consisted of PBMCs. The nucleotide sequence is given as TGTGCCAGCAGCAGGACGGGTCGGGGAGAAAAACTGTTTTTT. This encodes CASSRTGRGEKLFF.